This record looks at one T cell receptor beta chain sequence and its context. The CDR3 sequence is 16 residues long. Between the trimmed V and J ends, which lost 0 bases and 0 bases, there was a span of 10 bases. The V gene's germline CDR1 is SGDLS and CDR2 YYNGEE. This record belongs to a study of blood T cell repertoires in COVID-19. Study-level information: The analysed material was cDNA or gDNA that came from T cells, B-cell-depleted T cells, or PBMCs.

In the original analysis: For nucleated cells, counts were estimated from reference gene primer amplification. Method: immunoSEQ multiplex PCR; TCRdb's copy keeps in-frame clones and lacks some. V and J calls and clone size are given by that table; D and trimming were obtained from the DNA. This table has roughly 300,000 clones, around 90% appearing once. The age range of participants was 18 to 89 years, with residence in some 25 US areas. Among Cohort 3 donors, those recovered had two negative PCRs, clearance, or symptom resolution. This TCR was sampled from a woman younger than 45 who had recovered from COVID-19. Source material: PBMCs or T cells enriched from blood (not recorded which). The V gene is TRBV9, the J gene TRBJ2-1, with D perhaps TRBD1 (5 bases). The CDR3 DNA is TGTGCCAGCAGCGTAGGCCACAGGAGCTCCTACAATGAGCAGTTCTTC. It is translated as CASSVGHRSSYNEQFF. Full variable domain (outside the CDR3, taken from reference TRBV9 and TRBJ2-1): DSGVTQTPKHLITATGQRVTLRCSPRSGDLSVYWYQQSLDQGLQFLIQYYNGEERAKGNILERFSAQQFPDLHSELNLSSLELGDSALYFCASSVGHRSSYNEQFFGPGTRLTVL.